The 23 T cell receptor beta chains below all came from one sample that was sequenced in a study of regulatory T cells in long-lasting Graves disease. Arm-PCR of CDR3 regions and iRepertoire HTBI primers were used to build TCR beta libraries. One entry per CDR3 protein results from TCRdb running MiXCR on the multiplex PCR reads. Of around 340,000 distinct CDR3 sequences listed, around a fifth are singletons. Time point noted: persistent/refractory GD, antithyroid drugs over 5 years with positive TRAb. The TCR library was made from RNA that had been extracted from PBMCs in TRIzol. Here the sequenced sample was peripheral blood mononuclear cells (PBMCs), taken when the disease was refractory, from a patient treated with antithyroid drugs. Receptors were obtained from a female donor with Graves disease.

The genes are TRBV19 and TRBJ1-6; TRBD1 might be the D (6 bases). V lost 7 bases, J lost 1 base, and 8 bases lay in between. The CDR3 totals 14 residues. Germline loops: CDR1 LNHDA, CDR2 SQIVND (reference sequence). This CDR3 reads CASNDRSYNSPLHF. CDR3 DNA sequence: TGTGCCAGTAACGACAGGTCCTATAATTCACCCCTCCACTTT.

This clonotype has at least ten counts. The chain links TRBV6-1 to TRBJ1-5; maybe TRBD1 (6 bases). Trimming stripped 7 bases from V and 9 bases from J, with 19 bases between. CDR3 length: 14 amino acids. Looked up from germline, CDR1 is MNHNS and CDR2 is SASEGT. CDR3 sequence reads: CASKRPGGETPQHF. CDR3 DNA sequence: TGTGCCAGCAAACGACCGGGGGGCGAGACGCCCCAGCATTTT.

This clonotype has a count of ten or more. The V gene is TRBV2, the J gene TRBJ1-4, with 9 bases fitting TRBD1. The junction had 5 bases not matched to a gene; V was cut back by 6 bases and J by 0 bases. Germline V gene sequence: CDR1 SNHLY, CDR2 FYNNEI. The CDR3 is 16 amino acids. The CDR3 DNA sequence: TGTGCCAGCAGGAGACAGGGGGGGACAACTAATGAAAAACTGTTTTTT. Translation: CASRRQGGTTNEKLFF.

This rearrangement joins TRBV7-9 to TRBJ2-7; D unresolved. Germline values: CDR1 SEHNR, CDR2 FQNEAQ (reference sequence). CDR3 length: 12 residues. V was shortened by 5 bases and J by 4 bases, with 9 bases between the two germline ends. The CDR3 loop is CASSHTGYEQYF. The CDR3 DNA reads TGTGCCAGCAGCCATACGGGTTACGAGCAGTACTTC.

The V and J genes are TRBV4-1 and TRBJ2-7; tentatively, D is TRBD1 or TRBD2 (5 bases each). The CDR3 spans 15 residues. The germline V and J ends were trimmed by 4 bases and 7 bases, with 20 bases remaining between them. CDR1 is MGHRA and CDR2 is YSYEKL in the germline V gene. The CDR3 is CASSLPGTIVGEQYF. The CDR3 DNA reads as TGCGCCAGCAGCCTCCCAGGGACCATTGTGGGGGAGCAGTACTTC.

This clonotype was seen just once. The chain couples TRBV20-1 to TRBJ2-5, with D maybe TRBD2 (6 bases). V dropped 5 bases and J dropped 0 bases, with 13 bases sitting between them. Germline V CDR1 and CDR2: DFQATT, SNEGSKA (reference sequence). CDR3 length equals 14 residues. CDR3 protein: CSALLGGNQETQYF. The CDR3 coding sequence is TGCAGTGCTCTCTTAGGCGGGAACCAAGAGACCCAGTACTTC.

In this sample, this clonotype turned up many times. The chain couples TRBV6-1 to TRBJ2-7; 9 bases line up with TRBD1. Germline assignment: CDR1 MNHNS and CDR2 SASEGT. V lost 6 bases to trimming and J lost 6 bases; unmatched junction nucleotides: 0. The CDR3 length is 11 residues. The chain's CDR3 is CASRQGAEQYF. The CDR3 coding sequence is TGTGCCAGCAGACAGGGGGCCGAGCAGTACTTC.

The chain employs TRBV7-2 and TRBJ2-7; perhaps TRBD1 as D (5 bases). Trimming took off 1 base at V and 6 bases at J, with 13 bases between the two ends. Germline V gene lookup returns CDR1 SGHTA and CDR2 FQGNSA. The CDR3 is 14 residues long. CDR3 protein: CASSLGPRAVEQYF. CDR3 DNA sequence: TGTGCCAGCAGCTTAGGCCCCAGGGCGGTCGAGCAGTACTTC.

This clonotype was counted many times. The rearrangement links TRBV27 to TRBJ1-5; weak D call: TRBD1 (6 bases). In germline, CDR1 is MNHEY, CDR2 SMNVEV (reference sequence). Trimming removed 3 bases at V and 0 bases at J, with 9 bases between. The CDR3 sequence is 15 residues long. CDR3 protein: CASSFQGFSNQPQHF. The CDR3 DNA reads TGTGCCAGCAGTTTCCAGGGGTTTAGCAATCAGCCCCAGCATTTT.

Ten or more counts support this clonotype. This chain joins TRBV28 and TRBJ2-5, with TRBD2 matching 7 bases. There are 15 residues in the CDR3. With V trimmed by 4 bases and J by 5 bases, 10 bases remained unmatched. Germline assignment: CDR1 MDHEN and CDR2 SYDVKM. CDR3 nucleotide sequence: TGTGCCAGCAGTTCTCGGGCGGGAGTACGTGAGACCCAGTACTTC. It translates to CASSSRAGVRETQYF.

This clonotype was counted a few times. The rearrangement links TRBV7-9 to TRBJ1-3; D gene uncertain. Trimming took 1 base from V and 1 from J, leaving 8 bases between them. The length of the CDR3 is 15 residues. Germline V CDR1 and CDR2: SEHNR, FQNEAQ (reference sequence). Written as DNA, the CDR3 is TGTGCCAGCAGCTTAGTAGGAGCGTCTGGAAACACCATATATTTT. This gives the protein CASSLVGASGNTIYF.

The chain combines TRBV7-3 with TRBJ2-2, with a tentative D call TRBD1 (6 bases). V gave up 5 bases and J gave up 3 bases, with 19 bases separating them. Germline V gene data show CDR1 as SGHTA and CDR2 as FQGTGA. This CDR3 spans 17 amino acids. CDR3 sequence (DNA): TGTGCCAGCAGCCCCCAAGGGACATCCCAATACACCGGGGAGCTGTTTTTT. Protein product: CASSPQGTSQYTGELFF.

This clonotype was seen at least ten times. The chain combines TRBV6-9 with TRBJ2-5; the match to TRBD1 covers 7 bases. CDR3 length: 15 amino acids. Germline-derived CDR1 and CDR2 are MNHGY and SVAAGI. The junction had 6 bases not matched to a gene; V was cut back by 3 bases and J by 2 bases. For the CDR3, the DNA is TGTGCCAGCAGTTACTCAGGACAGGAACAAGAGACCCAGTACTTC. Translating gives CASSYSGQEQETQYF.

This clonotype was picked up many times. V gene TRBV11-2 combines with J gene TRBJ2-7; D is perhaps TRBD1 (6 bases). V was cut by 4 bases and J by 1 base, with 11 bases left in between. Germline CDR1 SGHAT, CDR2 FQNNGV. The CDR3 is 14 residues long. In DNA, the CDR3 is TGTGCCAGCAGCTCCTTAGACAGGTCCTACGAGCAGTACTTC. Protein sequence: CASSSLDRSYEQYF.

The genes are TRBV20-1 and TRBJ2-5; either TRBD1 or TRBD2 may fit D (6 bases each). CDR3 size: 14 residues. Per the germline V gene, CDR1 is DFQATT and CDR2 is SNEGSKA (reference sequence). V dropped 4 bases and J dropped 2 bases, with 14 bases sitting between them. As DNA, the CDR3 is TGCAGTGCTACCCGGGGGCAGTTGCAAGAGACCCAGTACTTC. Its translation is CSATRGQLQETQYF.

This clonotype was seen once. The chain carries TRBV2 and TRBJ2-3, with TRBD2 identical over 8 bases. The CDR3 has 14 amino acids. Unmatched junction bases numbered 5, after V lost 6 bases and J lost 3 bases. Germline CDR1 is SNHLY and CDR2 is FYNNEI. The CDR3 sequence: CASRRTSRTDTQYF. CDR3 DNA sequence: TGTGCCAGCAGAAGGACTAGCCGAACAGATACGCAGTATTTT.

This clonotype turned up a few times. The V gene is TRBV5-1, the J gene TRBJ1-4; D gene uncertain. Germline V CDR1 and CDR2: SGHRS, YFSETQ. The germline V and J ends were trimmed by 5 bases and 8 bases, with 13 bases remaining between them. The CDR3 contains 13 residues. The CDR3 bases are TGCGCCAGCAGTACCTCGGTTGGGGAAAAACTGTTTTTT. Its translation is CASSTSVGEKLFF.

As for this clonotype: A much more abundant neighbour one base away suggests this may be a read error. The CDR3 protein is CASRGLYGCTF. CDR3 nucleotide sequence: TGTGCCAGCAGGGGCCTCTATGGCTGCACCTTC. The chain recombines TRBV28 with TRBJ1-2; no clear D. The germline V gene encodes CDR1 MDHEN and CDR2 SYDVKM. This CDR3 has 11 residues.

This clonotype has at least ten counts. V and J are TRBV6-1 and TRBJ1-5; D unresolved. Germline assignment: CDR1 MNHNS and CDR2 SASEGT. The CDR3 has 13 residues. V was trimmed by 1 base and J by 6 bases, leaving 7 bases between them. CDR3 protein: CASSEGQAQPQHF. CDR3 coding DNA: TGTGCCAGCAGTGAAGGCCAGGCTCAGCCCCAGCATTTT.

This clonotype appeared a few times. This chain uses TRBV3-1 with TRBJ2-7; D remains unclear. Trimming shortened V by 6 bases and J by 0 bases, and 9 bases separated the two germline ends. The CDR3 length is 13 residues. The V gene's germline CDR1 is LGHDT and CDR2 YNNKEL (reference sequence). CDR3 amino acids: CASSQVSSYEQYF. The CDR3 DNA follows: TGTGCCAGCAGTCAGGTGAGCTCCTACGAGCAGTACTTC.

This clonotype has a handful of counts. The CDR3 reads CAWSSFGGRATGELFF. The CDR3 DNA reads as TGTGCCTGGTCCTCGTTCGGCGGGAGGGCCACCGGGGAGCTGTTTTTT. The chain links TRBV30 to TRBJ2-2; 9 bases agree with TRBD2. In germline, CDR1 is GTSNPN, CDR2 SVGIG (reference sequence). Unmatched junction bases numbered 11, after V lost 5 bases and J lost 4 bases. The CDR3 covers 16 residues.

The CDR3 DNA sequence: TGCGCCAGCAGCGCCCAGGGGTTGGGCCACTACGAGCAGTACTTC. It encodes CASSAQGLGHYEQYF. The rearrangement joins TRBV5-1 to TRBJ2-7; TRBD1 might be the D (6 bases). The CDR3 sequence is 15 residues long. V lost 4 bases, J lost 3 bases, and 17 bases lay in between. The V gene's germline CDR1 is SGHRS and CDR2 YFSETQ.

This clonotype was recorded at least ten times. V is TRBV28 and J is TRBJ1-5; D ambiguous. This CDR3 spans 12 amino acids. V was cut by 4 bases and J by 6 bases, with 7 bases left in between. Germline lookup yields CDR1 MDHEN and CDR2 SYDVKM. CDR3 region: CASSSRRQPQHF. The CDR3 DNA sequence: TGTGCCAGCAGTTCCCGTCGTCAGCCCCAGCATTTT.